This TCR beta chain was captured in a study of T cells in Graves' hyperthyroidism and ophthalmopathy. Study-level results: Blood samples included most of the expanded thyroid clonotypes exceeding 0.001. The model anticipated ophthalmopathy a median 6.5 months pre-onset.

The source material, RNA transcripts, was used to amplify TCR beta CDR3 regions. The TCR CDR3 first-round RT-PCR relied on the HTBI primer set. TCRdb independently ran MiXCR on the multiplex PCR reads; one entry per CDR3 protein. This table holds hundreds of thousands of distinct CDR3 sequences, 45% found once. This clonotype was seen repeatedly, ten times or more. Its antigen is unidentified. The CDR3 sequence is 15 residues long. Germline trimming cut 0 bases from V and 3 bases from J; bases unmatched to any gene: 0. Germline V CDR1 and CDR2: SGDLS, YYNGEE. The sequencing sample was made of peripheral blood or thyroid tissue (not recorded which). The V and J genes are TRBV9 and TRBJ2-6; TRBD2 agrees at 7 bases. The receptor was derived from an adult man with Graves' disease, either hyperthyroidism or ophthalmopathy (not recorded which). The CDR3 here is CASSVGGGGANVLTF. CDR3 coding DNA: TGTGCCAGCAGCGTAGGCGGGGGTGGGGCCAACGTCCTGACTTTC. Full variable domain (remainder filled in from reference TRBV9 and TRBJ2-6): DSGVTQTPKHLITATGQRVTLRCSPRSGDLSVYWYQQSLDQGLQFLIQYYNGEERAKGNILERFSAQQFPDLHSELNLSSLELGDSALYFCASSVGGGGANVLTFGAGSRLTVL.